This entry features one TCR beta chain sequence. This clonotype was seen a few times. The clone's antigen remains unknown. No base-level quality is on record; no much larger clone is a single base apart. Only healthy Caucasian donors were included. Three pairs of female monozygotic twins, all aged roughly 18 to 29 years, were included in the twin cohort. Positive isolation kits from Invitrogen were used to isolate CD4+ and CD8+ T cell populations. These data come from a study of identical twins (dated by TCRdb to about 2016). For the study in its entirety: To test whether fetal clonotypes persist, the study used deep sequencing on TCR alpha and beta repertoires from monozygotic twins, unrelated adults of various ages, and cord blood. Replicate twin experiments were performed at different times using different library preparation protocols to rule out contamination. The paper as a whole reports these results and caveats: Abundant cord blood beta clonotypes carried fewer insertions; young adult naive repertoires showed a weaker similar trend, while memory repertoires showed none. Conclusions relied on cross-sectional statistical analysis, since the same donors could not be followed over many years. In monozygotic twins, out-of-frame TCR alpha sharing was systematically underestimated by recombination models, although the models agreed with sharing between unrelated individuals. The excess sharing between twins in beta out-of-frame sequences was weaker because fewer shared sequences reduced the signal-to-noise ratio. Zero-insertion analyses could be partly confounded by invariant T cells such as MAIT and iNKT, though diverse VJ usage argued against such confounding for most clonotypes. Compared with coincidental sharing between unrelated individuals, an excess of low generation-probability sequences was observed among out-of-frame TCR alpha sequences shared between twins.

The germline V gene provides CDR1 ENHRY and CDR2 SYGVKD. Trimming takes 4 bases from V and 7 bases from J, and the germline ends sit 16 bases apart. Including cysteine and phenylalanine, the CDR3 has 14 amino acids. Only the CDR3 portion is preserved as DNA: 42 bases, with reading frame beginning at the first base. The library was made by 5' RACE. The sequencer listed for this sample is Illumina HiSeq 2000. Template switching introduced a universal primer binding site; the final cDNA contained a unique molecular identifier, enabling accurate counting of TCR cDNA molecules. Specific primers in the conserved constant-segment region were used to synthesize first-strand cDNA for TCR alpha and beta chains. Each cDNA library was double barcoded, with a SMART-Mk sample barcode plus Illumina barcodes, to control for contamination. TruSeq adapter sequences and Illumina sample barcodes were added in two successive PCR steps. The TCR alpha and beta cDNA libraries were sequenced on the Illumina HiSeq platform using custom primers. In the original analysis: Unique molecular identifiers were extracted from raw reads with MiGEC, and CDR3 positions were determined with MiXCR. For each individual, recombination models were inferred using an EM algorithm with the repgenHMM and IGoR tools. The tcR package in R was used for shared clonotype analysis, with sharing normalized by the product of cloneset sizes. To study raw recombination free of thymic and clonal selection effects, out-of-frame nonproductive sequences were analyzed. The raw public reads went through TCRdb reprocessing: fastp at Q25, MiXCR clone calling, in-frame beta chains kept. Rows are combined by CDR3 protein, so each entry shows the most common genes and DNA. The authors' filters were not applied to this entry. This sample holds around 510,000 distinct CDR3 sequences; 13% to 15% were observed only once. 0.8% to 1% of the sample goes to the ten largest clones.

The sample was also linked to a second study, of yellow fever vaccine responses in identical twins. The second study's paper adds: The T cell response to vaccination in identical twins was reported by the authors to appear partly convergent and partly personalized. The study precisely tracked vaccine-responding T cell clones in identical twins.

This clonotype was sampled from a woman aged 18-35 years in good health. What was sequenced was CD4+ T cells sorted from blood. The sequence is built from TRBV10-3 and TRBJ1-1; TRBD1 could be the D gene, as 5 bases match. The CDR3 sequence is CAISGTGRAGEAFF. The DNA sequence is as follows: TGTGCCATCAGTGGAACGGGCAGGGCTGGTGAAGCTTTCTTT.